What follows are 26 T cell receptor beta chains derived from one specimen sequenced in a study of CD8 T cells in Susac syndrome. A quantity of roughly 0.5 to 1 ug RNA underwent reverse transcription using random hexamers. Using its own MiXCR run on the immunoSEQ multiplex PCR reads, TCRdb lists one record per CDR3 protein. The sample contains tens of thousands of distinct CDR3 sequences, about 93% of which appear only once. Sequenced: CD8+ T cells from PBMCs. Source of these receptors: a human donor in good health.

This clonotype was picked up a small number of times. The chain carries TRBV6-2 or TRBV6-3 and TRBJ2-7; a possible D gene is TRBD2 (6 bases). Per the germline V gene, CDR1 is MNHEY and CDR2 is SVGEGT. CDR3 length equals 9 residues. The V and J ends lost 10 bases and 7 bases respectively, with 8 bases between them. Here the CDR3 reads CAIGREQYF. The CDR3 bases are TGTGCCATTGGGAGGGAGCAGTACTTC.

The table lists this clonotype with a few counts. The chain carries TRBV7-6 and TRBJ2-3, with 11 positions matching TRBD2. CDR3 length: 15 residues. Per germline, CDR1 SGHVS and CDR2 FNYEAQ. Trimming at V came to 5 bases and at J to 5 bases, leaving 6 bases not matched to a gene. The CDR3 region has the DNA TGTGCCAGCAGCCCGACTAGCGGGGTTGGAGATACGCAGTATTTT. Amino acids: CASSPTSGVGDTQYF.

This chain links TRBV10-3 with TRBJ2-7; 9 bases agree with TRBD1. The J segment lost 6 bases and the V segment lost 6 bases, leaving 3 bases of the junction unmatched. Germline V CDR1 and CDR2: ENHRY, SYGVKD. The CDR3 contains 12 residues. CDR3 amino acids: CAISPDRGEQYV. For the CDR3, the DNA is TGTGCCATCAGCCCGGACAGGGGCGAGCAGTACGTC.

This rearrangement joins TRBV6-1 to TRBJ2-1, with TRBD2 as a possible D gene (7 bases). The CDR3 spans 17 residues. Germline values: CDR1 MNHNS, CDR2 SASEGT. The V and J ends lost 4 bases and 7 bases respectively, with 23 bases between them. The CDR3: CASSVDRGGGRVNEQFF. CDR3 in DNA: TGTGCCAGCAGTGTCGACCGAGGGGGGGGGCGTGTGAATGAGCAGTTCTTC.

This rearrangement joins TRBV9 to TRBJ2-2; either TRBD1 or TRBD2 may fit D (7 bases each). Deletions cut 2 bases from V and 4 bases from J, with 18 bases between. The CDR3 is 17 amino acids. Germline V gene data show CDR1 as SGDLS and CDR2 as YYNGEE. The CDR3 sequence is CASSVLPRGGPTGELFF. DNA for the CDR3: TGTGCCAGCAGCGTTTTACCCAGGGGGGGTCCCACCGGGGAGCTGTTTTTT.

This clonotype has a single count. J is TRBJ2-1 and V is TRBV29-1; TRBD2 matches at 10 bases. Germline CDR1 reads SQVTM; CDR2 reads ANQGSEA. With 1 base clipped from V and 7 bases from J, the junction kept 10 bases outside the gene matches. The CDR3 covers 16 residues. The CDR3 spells CSVEGGFLAGVNEQFF. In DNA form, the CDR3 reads TGCAGCGTTGAAGGAGGGTTCCTAGCGGGAGTTAATGAGCAGTTCTTC.

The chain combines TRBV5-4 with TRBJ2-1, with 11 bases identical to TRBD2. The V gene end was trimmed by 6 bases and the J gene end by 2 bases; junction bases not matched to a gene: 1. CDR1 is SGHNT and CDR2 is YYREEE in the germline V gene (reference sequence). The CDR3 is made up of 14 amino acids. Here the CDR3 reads CASKLAGAYNEQFF. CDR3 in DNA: TGTGCCAGCAAACTAGCGGGGGCCTACAATGAGCAGTTCTTC.

This CDR3 is CASSLGRTGNSPLHF. The CDR3 nucleotides are TGTGCCAGCAGCTTAGGCAGGACAGGGAACTCACCCCTCCACTTT. The genes are TRBV13 and TRBJ1-6; 8 nucleotides line up with TRBD1. Unmatched junction bases numbered 5, after V lost 0 bases and J lost 10 bases. The CDR3 runs to 15 residues. Germline V gene sequence: CDR1 PRHDT, CDR2 FYEKMQ (reference sequence).

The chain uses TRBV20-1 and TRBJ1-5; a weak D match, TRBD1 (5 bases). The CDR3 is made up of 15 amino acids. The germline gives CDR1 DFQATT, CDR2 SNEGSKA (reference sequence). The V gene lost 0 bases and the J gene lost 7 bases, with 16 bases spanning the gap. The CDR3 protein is CSARESRVIGQPQHF. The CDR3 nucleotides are TGCAGTGCTAGAGAGTCCAGGGTAATAGGACAGCCCCAGCATTTT.

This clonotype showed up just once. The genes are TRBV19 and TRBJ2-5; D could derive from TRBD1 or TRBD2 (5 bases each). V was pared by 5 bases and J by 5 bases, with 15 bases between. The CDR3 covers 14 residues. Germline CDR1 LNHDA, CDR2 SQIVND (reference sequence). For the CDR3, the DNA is TGTGCCAGTAGTCCCCCGGGGCTTCTGGAGACCCAGTACTTC. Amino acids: CASSPPGLLETQYF.

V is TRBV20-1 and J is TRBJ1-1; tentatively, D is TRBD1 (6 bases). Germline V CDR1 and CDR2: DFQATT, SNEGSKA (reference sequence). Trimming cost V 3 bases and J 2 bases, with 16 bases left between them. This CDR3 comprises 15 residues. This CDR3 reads CSASWADSTNTEAFF. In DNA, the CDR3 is TGCAGTGCTAGTTGGGCGGACAGTACCAACACTGAAGCTTTCTTT.

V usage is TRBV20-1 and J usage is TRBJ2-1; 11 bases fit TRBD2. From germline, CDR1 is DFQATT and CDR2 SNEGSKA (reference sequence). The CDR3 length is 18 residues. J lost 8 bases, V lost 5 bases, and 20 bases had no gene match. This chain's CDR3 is CSARGGLPSGRRGDEQFF. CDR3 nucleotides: TGCAGTGCTCGGGGGGGCCTACCTAGCGGGAGGAGGGGCGATGAGCAGTTCTTC.

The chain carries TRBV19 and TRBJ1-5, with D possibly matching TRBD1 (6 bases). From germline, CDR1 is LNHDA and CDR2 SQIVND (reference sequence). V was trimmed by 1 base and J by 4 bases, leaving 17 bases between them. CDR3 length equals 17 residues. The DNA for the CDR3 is TGTGCCAGTAGTATAGTGAACAGGGAAGGCTTTAATCAGCCCCAGCATTTT. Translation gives CASSIVNREGFNQPQHF. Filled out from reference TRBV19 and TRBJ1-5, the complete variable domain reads DGGITQSPKYLFRKEGQNVTLSCEQNLNHDAMYWYRQDPGQGLRLIYYSQIVNDFQKGDIAEGYSVSREKKESFPLTVTSAQKNPTAFYLCASSIVNREGFNQPQHFGDGTRLSIL.

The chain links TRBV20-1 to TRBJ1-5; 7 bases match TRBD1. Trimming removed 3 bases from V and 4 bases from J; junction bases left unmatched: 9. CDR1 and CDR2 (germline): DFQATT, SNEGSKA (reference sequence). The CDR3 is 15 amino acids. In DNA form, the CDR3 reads TGCAGTGCTAGCGGGACAGCCCTTAGTAATCAGCCCCAGCATTTT. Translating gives CSASGTALSNQPQHF.

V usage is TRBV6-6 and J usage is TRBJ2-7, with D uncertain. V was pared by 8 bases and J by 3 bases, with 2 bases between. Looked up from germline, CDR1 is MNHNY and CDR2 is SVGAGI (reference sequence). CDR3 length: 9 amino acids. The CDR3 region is CASGYEQYF. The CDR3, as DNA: TGTGCCAGCGGCTACGAGCAGTACTTC.

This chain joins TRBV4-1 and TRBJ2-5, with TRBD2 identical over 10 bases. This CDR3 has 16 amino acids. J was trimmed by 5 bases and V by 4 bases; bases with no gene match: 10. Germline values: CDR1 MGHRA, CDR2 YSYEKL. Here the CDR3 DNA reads TGCGCCAGCAGCCCCCCTAGCGGGGGTGAATCGGAGACCCAGTACTTC. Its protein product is CASSPPSGGESETQYF.

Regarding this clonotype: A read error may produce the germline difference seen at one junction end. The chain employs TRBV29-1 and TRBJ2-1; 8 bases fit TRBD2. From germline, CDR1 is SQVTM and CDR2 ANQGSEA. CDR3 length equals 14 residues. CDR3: CSVEAGVTYNEQFF. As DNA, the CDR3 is TGCAGCGTGGAAGCGGGAGTAACCTACAATGAGCAGTTCTTC.

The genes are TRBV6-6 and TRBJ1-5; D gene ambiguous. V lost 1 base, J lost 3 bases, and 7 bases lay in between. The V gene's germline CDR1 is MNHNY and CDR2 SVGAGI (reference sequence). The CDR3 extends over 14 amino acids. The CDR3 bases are TGTGCCAGCAGTTACTTGGCAGACAATCAGCCCCAGCATTTT. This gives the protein CASSYLADNQPQHF.

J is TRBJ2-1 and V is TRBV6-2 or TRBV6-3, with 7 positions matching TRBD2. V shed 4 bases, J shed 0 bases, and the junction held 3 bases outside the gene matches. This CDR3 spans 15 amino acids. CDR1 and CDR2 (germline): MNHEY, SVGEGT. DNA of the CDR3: TGTGCCAGCAGTTCGGGGGGAAGCTCCTACAATGAGCAGTTCTTC. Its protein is CASSSGGSSYNEQFF.

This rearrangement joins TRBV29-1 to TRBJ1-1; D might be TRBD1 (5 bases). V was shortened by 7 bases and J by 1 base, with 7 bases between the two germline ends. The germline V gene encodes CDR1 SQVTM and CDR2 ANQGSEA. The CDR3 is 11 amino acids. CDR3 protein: CSDQGNTEAFF. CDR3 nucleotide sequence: TGCAGCGACCAGGGGAACACTGAAGCTTTCTTT.

CDR3 amino acids: CASSNQARHPNEQFF. The CDR3 region has the DNA TGTGCCAGCAGTAATCAGGCCCGACACCCGAATGAGCAGTTCTTC. The genes are TRBV7-8 and TRBJ2-1; no clear D. This CDR3 is 15 amino acids long. Per germline, CDR1 SGHVS and CDR2 FQNEAQ. V lost 6 bases and J lost 7, with 19 bases in between.

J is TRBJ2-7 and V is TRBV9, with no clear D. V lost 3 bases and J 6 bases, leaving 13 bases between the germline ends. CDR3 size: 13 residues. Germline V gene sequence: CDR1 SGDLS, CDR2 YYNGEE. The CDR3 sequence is CASSAGGGAEQYF. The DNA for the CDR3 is TGTGCCAGCAGCGCGGGTGGCGGCGCCGAGCAGTACTTC.

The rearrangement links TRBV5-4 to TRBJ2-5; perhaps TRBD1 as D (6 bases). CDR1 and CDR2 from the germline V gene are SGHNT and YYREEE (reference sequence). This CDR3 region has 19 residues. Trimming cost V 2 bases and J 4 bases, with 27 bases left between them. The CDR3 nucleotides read TGTGCCAGCAGCTTTGGGGCCTGGTTGTTGGACAGCCAGGGAGAGACCCAGTACTTC. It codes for CASSFGAWLLDSQGETQYF. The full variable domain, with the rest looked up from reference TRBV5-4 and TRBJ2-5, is ETGVTQSPTHLIKTRGQQVTLRCSSQSGHNTVSWYQQALGQGPQFIFQYYREEENGRGNFPPRFSGLQFPNYSSELNVNALELDDSALYLCASSFGAWLLDSQGETQYFGPGTRLLVL.

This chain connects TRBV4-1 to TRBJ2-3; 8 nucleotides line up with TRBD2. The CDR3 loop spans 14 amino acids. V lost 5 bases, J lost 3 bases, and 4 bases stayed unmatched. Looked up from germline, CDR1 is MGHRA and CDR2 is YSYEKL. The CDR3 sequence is CASSFTSGTDTQYF. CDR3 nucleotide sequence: TGCGCCAGCAGCTTTACTAGCGGAACAGATACGCAGTATTTT.

The chain's CDR3 is CASSGDRGNQPQHF. In nucleotides, the CDR3 is TGTGCCAGCAGTGGGGACAGGGGAAATCAGCCCCAGCATTTT. V usage is TRBV12-3 or TRBV12-4 and J usage is TRBJ1-5; 10 bases align to TRBD1. With V trimmed by 5 bases and J by 4 bases, 2 bases remained unmatched. The CDR3 spans 14 residues.

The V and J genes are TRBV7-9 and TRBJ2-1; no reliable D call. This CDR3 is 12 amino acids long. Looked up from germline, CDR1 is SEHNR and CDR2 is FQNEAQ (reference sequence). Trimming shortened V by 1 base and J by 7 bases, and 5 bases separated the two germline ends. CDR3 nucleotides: TGTGCCAGCAGCTTAGGAATGAATGAGCAGTTCTTC. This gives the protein CASSLGMNEQFF.